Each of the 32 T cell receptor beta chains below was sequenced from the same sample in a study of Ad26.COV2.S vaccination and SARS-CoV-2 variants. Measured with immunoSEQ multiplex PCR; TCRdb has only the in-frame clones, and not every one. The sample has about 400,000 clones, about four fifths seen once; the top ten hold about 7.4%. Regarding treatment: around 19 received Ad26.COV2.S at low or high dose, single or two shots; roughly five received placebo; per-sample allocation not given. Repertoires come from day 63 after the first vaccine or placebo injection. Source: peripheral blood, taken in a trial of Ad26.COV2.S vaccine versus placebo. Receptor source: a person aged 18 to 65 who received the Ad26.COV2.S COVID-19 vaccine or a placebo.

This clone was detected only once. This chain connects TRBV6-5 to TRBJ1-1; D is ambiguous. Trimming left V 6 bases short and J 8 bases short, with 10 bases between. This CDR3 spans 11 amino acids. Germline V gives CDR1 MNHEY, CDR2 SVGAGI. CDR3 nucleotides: TGTGCCAGCAGGGTCTATCTGGAAGCTTTCTTT. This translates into CASRVYLEAFF.

CDR3 protein: CASSVGGVRSYEQYF. The CDR3 nucleotides read TGTGCCAGCAGCGTAGGGGGGGTTAGGTCCTACGAGCAGTACTTC. The gene calls are TRBV9 and TRBJ2-7; tentative D call: TRBD2 (6 bases). Germline values: CDR1 SGDLS, CDR2 YYNGEE. The CDR3 sequence is 15 residues long. V was clipped by 0 bases and J by 1 base, with 11 bases between them.

The CDR3 nucleotides are TGCGCCAGCAGCCAAGATTTTCGGGCAGGCCTATTCTACGAGCAGTACTTC. It is translated as CASSQDFRAGLFYEQYF. The genes are TRBV4-1 and TRBJ2-7; D not certain. This CDR3 has 17 amino acids. Germline V gene data show CDR1 as MGHRA and CDR2 as YSYEKL. V dropped 0 bases and J dropped 3 bases, with 18 bases sitting between them.

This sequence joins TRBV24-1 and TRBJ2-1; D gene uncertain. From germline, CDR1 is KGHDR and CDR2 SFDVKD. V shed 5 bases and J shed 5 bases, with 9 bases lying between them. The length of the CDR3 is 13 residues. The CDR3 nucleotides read TGTGCCACCAGTGTCGGCGTAGACAATGAGCAGTTCTTC. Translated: CATSVGVDNEQFF.

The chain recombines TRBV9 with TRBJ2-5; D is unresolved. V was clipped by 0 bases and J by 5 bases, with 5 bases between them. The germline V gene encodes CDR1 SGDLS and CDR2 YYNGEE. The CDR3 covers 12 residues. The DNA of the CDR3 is TGTGCCAGCAGCGTAGATGGGGAGACCCAGTACTTC. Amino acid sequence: CASSVDGETQYF.

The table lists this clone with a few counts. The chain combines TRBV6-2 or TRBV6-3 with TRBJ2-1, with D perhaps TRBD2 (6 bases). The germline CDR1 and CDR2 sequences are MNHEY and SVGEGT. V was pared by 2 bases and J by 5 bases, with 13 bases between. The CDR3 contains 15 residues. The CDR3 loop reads CASSYVREQNNEQFF. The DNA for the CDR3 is TGTGCCAGCAGTTACGTCCGGGAGCAAAACAATGAGCAGTTCTTC.

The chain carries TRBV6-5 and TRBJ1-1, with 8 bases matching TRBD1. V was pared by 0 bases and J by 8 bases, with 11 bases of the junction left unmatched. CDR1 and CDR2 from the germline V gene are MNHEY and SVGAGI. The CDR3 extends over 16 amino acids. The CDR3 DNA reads TGTGCCAGCAGTTACTCGATGGACAGGGCGCGATGGGAAGCTTTCTTT. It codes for CASSYSMDRARWEAFF.

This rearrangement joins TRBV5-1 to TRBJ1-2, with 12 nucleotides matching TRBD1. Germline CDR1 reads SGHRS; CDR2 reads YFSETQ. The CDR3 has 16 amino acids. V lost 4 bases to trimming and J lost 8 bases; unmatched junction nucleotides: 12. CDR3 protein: CASSRGTGGTTGGYTF. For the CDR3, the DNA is TGCGCCAGCAGCCGAGGGACAGGGGGCACCACTGGCGGCTACACCTTC.

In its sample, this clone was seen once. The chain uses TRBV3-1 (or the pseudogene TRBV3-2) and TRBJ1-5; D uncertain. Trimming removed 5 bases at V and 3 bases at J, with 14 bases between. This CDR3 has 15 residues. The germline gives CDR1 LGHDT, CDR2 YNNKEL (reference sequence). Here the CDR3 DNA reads TGTGCCAGCAGCTCGAGCACGGGGTACAATCAGCCCCAGCATTTT. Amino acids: CASSSSTGYNQPQHF.

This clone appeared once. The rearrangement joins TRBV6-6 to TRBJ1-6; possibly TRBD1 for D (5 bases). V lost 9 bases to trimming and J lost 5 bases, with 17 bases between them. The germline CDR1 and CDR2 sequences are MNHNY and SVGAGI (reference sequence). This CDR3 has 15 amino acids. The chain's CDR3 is CASTTRGGNNSPLHF. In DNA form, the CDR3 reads TGTGCCAGTACCACGAGGGGAGGAAATAATTCACCCCTCCACTTT.

The CDR3 coding sequence is TGTGCCAGCAGGAAGCTACCCTCCTACGAGCAGTACTTC. It yields the protein CASRKLPSYEQYF. V gene TRBV2 combines with J gene TRBJ2-7, with unresolved D. Germline-derived CDR1 and CDR2 are SNHLY and FYNNEI. The CDR3 runs to 13 residues. V lost 6 bases and J lost 0, with 9 bases in between.

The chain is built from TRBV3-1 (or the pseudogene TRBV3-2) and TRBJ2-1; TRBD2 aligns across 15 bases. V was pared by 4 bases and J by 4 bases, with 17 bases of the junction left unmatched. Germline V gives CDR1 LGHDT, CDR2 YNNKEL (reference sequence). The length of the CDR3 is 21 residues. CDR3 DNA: TGTGCCAGCAGCCCCGTCGGTCAGGGACTAGCGGGAGGCCGCGGGTACAATGAGCAGTTCTTC. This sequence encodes CASSPVGQGLAGGRGYNEQFF.

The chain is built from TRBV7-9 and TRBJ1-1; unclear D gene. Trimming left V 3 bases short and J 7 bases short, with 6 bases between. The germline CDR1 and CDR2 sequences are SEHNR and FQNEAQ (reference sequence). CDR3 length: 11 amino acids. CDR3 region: CASSLPGEAFF. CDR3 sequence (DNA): TGTGCCAGCAGCTTGCCGGGTGAAGCTTTCTTT.

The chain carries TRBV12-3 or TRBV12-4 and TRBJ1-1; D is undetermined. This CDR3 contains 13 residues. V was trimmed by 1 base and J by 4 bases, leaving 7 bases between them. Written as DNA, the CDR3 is TGTGCCAGCAGTTTAGTAGAGGGCACTGAAGCTTTCTTT. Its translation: CASSLVEGTEAFF.

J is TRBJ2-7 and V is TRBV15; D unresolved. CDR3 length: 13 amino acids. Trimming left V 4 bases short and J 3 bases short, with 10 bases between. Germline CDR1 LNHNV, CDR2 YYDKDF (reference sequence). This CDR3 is CATSIHPNYEQYF. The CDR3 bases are TGTGCCACCAGCATCCACCCTAACTACGAGCAGTACTTC. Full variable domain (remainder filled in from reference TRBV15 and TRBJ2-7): DAMVIQNPRYQVTQFGKPVTLSCSQTLNHNVMYWYQQKSSQAPKLLFHYYDKDFNNEADTPDNFQSRRPNTSFCFLDIRSPGLGDTAMYLCATSIHPNYEQYFGPGTRLTVT.

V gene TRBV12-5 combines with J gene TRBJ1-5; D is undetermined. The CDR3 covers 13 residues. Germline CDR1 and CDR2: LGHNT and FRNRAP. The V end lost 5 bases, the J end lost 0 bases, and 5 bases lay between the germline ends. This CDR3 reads CASGPGSNQPQHF. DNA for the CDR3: TGTGCTAGTGGTCCTGGTAGCAATCAGCCCCAGCATTTT. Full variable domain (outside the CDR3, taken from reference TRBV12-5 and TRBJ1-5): DARVTQTPRHKVTEMGQEVTMRCQPILGHNTVFWYRQTMMQGLELLAYFRNRAPLDDSGMPKDRFSAEMPDATLATLKIQPSEPRDSAVYFCASGPGSNQPQHFGDGTRLSIL.

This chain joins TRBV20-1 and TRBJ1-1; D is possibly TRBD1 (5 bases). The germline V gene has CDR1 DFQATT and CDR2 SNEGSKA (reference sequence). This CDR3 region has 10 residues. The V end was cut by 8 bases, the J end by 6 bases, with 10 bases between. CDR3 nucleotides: TGCAGTCCAAGGGGTTCTGAAGCTTTCTTT. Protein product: CSPRGSEAFF.

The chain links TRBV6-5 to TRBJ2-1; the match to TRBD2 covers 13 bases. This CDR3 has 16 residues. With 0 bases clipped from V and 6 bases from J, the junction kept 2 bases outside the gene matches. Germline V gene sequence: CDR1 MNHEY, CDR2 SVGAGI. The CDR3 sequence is CASSYSRTSGGNEQFF. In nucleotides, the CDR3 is TGTGCCAGCAGTTACTCCAGGACTAGCGGGGGCAATGAGCAGTTCTTC.

The CDR3 DNA reads as TGTGCCAGCAGCTTCTCGACAGGGGGTTGGCGTGGCACTGAAGCTTTCTTT. Encoded protein: CASSFSTGGWRGTEAFF. J is TRBJ1-1 and V is TRBV5-5; 9 nucleotides align to TRBD1. CDR1 and CDR2 (germline): SGHKS, YYEKEE (reference sequence). This CDR3 is built from 17 residues. Trimming cost V 2 bases and J 4 bases; bases outside gene matches: 12.

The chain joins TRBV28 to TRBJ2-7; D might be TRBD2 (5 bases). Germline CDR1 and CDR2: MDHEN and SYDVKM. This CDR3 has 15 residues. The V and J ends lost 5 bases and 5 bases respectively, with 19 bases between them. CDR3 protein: CASSPRKRPRDEQYF. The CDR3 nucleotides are TGTGCCAGCAGTCCCCGCAAGCGGCCTCGCGACGAGCAGTACTTC.

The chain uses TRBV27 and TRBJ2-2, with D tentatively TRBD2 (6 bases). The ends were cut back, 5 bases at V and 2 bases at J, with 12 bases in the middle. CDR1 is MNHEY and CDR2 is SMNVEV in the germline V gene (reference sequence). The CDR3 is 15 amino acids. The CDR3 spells CASSLAGINTGELFF. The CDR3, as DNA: TGTGCCAGCAGTCTTGCGGGAATAAACACCGGGGAGCTGTTTTTT.

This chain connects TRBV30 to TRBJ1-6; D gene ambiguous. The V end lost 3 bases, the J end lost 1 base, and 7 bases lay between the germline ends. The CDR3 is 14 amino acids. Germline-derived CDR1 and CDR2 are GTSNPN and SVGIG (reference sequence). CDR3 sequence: CAWRRSSYNSPLHF. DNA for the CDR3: TGTGCCTGGAGAAGGAGTTCCTATAATTCACCCCTCCACTTT.

As DNA, the CDR3 is TGCGCCAGCAGCTTACGGCATTCAGGGGAAAAACTGTTTTTT. It yields the protein CASSLRHSGEKLFF. This chain connects TRBV5-1 to TRBJ1-4, with a weak D call TRBD1 (5 bases). Between the trimmed V and J ends, which lost 2 bases and 8 bases, there was a span of 13 bases. CDR1 and CDR2 from the germline V gene are SGHRS and YFSETQ. The CDR3 consists of 14 residues.

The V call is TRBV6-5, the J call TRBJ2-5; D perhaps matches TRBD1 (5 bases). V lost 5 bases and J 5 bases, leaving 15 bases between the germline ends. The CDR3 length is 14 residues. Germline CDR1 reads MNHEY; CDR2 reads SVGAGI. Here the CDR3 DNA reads TGTGCCAGCAGTCACAGGACGGCCCGTGAGACCCAGTACTTC. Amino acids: CASSHRTARETQYF.

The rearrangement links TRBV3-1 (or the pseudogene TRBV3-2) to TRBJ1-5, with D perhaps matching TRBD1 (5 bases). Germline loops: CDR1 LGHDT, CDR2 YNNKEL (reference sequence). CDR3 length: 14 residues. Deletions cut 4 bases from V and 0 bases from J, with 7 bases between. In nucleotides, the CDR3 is TGTGCCAGCAGCCGGACAAATAGCAATCAGCCCCAGCATTTT. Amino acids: CASSRTNSNQPQHF.

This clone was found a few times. The CDR3 DNA reads TGTGCCAGCAGACGGTGGGGCGACGGGGCGCCGGGAGATACGCAGTATTTT. Translating gives CASRRWGDGAPGDTQYF. The chain carries TRBV5-5 and TRBJ2-3; either TRBD1 or TRBD2 may supply D (5 bases each). The V gene lost 5 bases and the J gene lost 5 bases, with 24 bases spanning the gap. Germline-derived CDR1 and CDR2 are SGHKS and YYEKEE (reference sequence). This CDR3 is built from 17 residues.

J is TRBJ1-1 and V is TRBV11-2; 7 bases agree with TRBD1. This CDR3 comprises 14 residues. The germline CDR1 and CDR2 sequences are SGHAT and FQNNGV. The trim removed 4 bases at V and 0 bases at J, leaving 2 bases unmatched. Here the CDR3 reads CASSSGGLNTEAFF. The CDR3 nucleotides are TGTGCCAGCAGCTCAGGGGGACTGAACACTGAAGCTTTCTTT.

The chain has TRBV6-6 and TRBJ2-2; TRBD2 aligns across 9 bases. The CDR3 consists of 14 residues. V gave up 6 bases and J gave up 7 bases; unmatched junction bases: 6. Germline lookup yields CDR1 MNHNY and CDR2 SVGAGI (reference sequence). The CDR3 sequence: CASRDSGRNGELFF. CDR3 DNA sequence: TGTGCCAGCAGAGATAGCGGGAGAAACGGGGAGCTGTTTTTT.

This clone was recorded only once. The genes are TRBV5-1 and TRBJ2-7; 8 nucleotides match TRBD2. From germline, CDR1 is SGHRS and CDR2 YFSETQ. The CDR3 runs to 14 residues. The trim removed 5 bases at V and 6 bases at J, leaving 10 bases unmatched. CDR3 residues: CASRPAGLAGEQYF. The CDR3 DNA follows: TGCGCCAGCAGACCCGCCGGACTAGCAGGCGAGCAGTACTTC.

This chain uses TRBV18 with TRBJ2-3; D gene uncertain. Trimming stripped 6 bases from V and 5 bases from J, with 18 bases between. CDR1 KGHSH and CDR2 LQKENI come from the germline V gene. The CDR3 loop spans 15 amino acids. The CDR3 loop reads CASSSRGRARDTQYF. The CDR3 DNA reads TGTGCCAGCTCCTCGCGCGGCAGAGCCCGAGATACGCAGTATTTT.

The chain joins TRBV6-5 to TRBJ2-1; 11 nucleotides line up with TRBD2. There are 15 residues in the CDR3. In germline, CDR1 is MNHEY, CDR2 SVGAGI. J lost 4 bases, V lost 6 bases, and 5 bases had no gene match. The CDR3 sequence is CASSPTSGIYNEQFF. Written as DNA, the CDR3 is TGTGCCAGCAGCCCGACTAGCGGGATTTACAATGAGCAGTTCTTC.

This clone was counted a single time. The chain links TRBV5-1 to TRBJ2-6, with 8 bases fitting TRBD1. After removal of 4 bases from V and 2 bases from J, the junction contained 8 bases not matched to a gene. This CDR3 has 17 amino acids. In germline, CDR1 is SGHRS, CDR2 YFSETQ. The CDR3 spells CASSDRGPLAGANVLTF. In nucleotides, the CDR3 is TGCGCCAGCAGCGACAGGGGCCCCCTTGCTGGGGCCAACGTCCTGACTTTC.